The present entry profiles one T cell receptor beta chain with its context. This sample is drawn from a study of blood T cell repertoires in COVID-19. Produced via immunoSEQ multiplex PCR; TCRdb's table is partial and in-frame only. The data hold 75,000 to 90,000 clones, with roughly 87% observed a single time. The junction had 7 bases not matched to a gene; V was cut back by 1 base and J by 8 bases. Germline V gene sequence: CDR1 MNHNS, CDR2 SASEGT. The CDR3 covers 15 residues. The genes are TRBV6-1 and TRBJ1-4; 7 bases agree with TRBD1. Sample: peripheral blood. The clonotype originates from a man aged 18 to 30 with COVID-19, enrolled during active disease. The CDR3 reads CASSEVDRAGEKLFF. CDR3 sequence (DNA): TGTGCCAGCAGTGAAGTCGACAGGGCGGGCGAAAAACTGTTTTTT.